The next 30 T cell receptor beta chains were all read from a single sample in a study of neurological immune-mediated disorders. TCRdb ran MiXCR on the 5' RACE reads and lists one entry per CDR3 protein. The sample lists some 57,000 distinct CDR3 sequences; around 4.8% were seen once. Sequenced sample: PBMCs. Receptors originate from a woman aged 45-60 years with multiple sclerosis.

On this clonotype itself: One end of the junction is discordant with germline, which a read error may explain. This chain connects TRBV7-9 to TRBJ1-6; D perhaps matches TRBD1 (6 bases). The germline V gene encodes CDR1 SEHNR and CDR2 FQNEAQ (reference sequence). This CDR3 spans 14 amino acids. Here the CDR3 DNA reads TGTGCCAGCAGCCACAGGGAGGTTAATTCACCCCTCAACTTT. This gives the protein CASSHREVNSPLNF.

This clonotype showed up many times. The chain couples TRBV4-2 to TRBJ1-4, with TRBD1 matching over 10 bases. CDR3 length equals 15 residues. With 5 bases clipped from V and 7 bases from J, the junction kept 7 bases outside the gene matches. Per germline, CDR1 LGHNA and CDR2 YNFKEQ. CDR3 in amino acids: CASSDLGQGSEKLFF. The CDR3 DNA reads as TGTGCCAGCAGCGACCTGGGACAGGGGAGTGAAAAACTGTTTTTT.

This clonotype appeared a few times. The chain is built from TRBV18 and TRBJ2-5, with no clear D. The CDR3 totals 17 residues. The germline V gene has CDR1 KGHSH and CDR2 LQKENI. V was shortened by 1 base and J by 1 base, with 16 bases between the two germline ends. This chain's CDR3 is CASSPRNWGRIQETQYF. CDR3 sequence (DNA): TGTGCCAGCTCACCACGAAACTGGGGAAGGATCCAAGAGACCCAGTACTTC.

To note about this clonotype: A much larger clone is a single base away; this may be a read error. This chain's CDR3 is CASSSWEEQYF. The DNA of the CDR3 is TGTGCCAGCAGCTCTTGGGAAGAGCAGTACTTC. The chain is built from TRBV7-9 and TRBJ2-7; D unresolved. Trimming left V 4 bases short and J 7 bases short, with 8 bases between. This CDR3 region has 11 residues. Germline V gene data show CDR1 as SEHNR and CDR2 as FQNEAQ (reference sequence).

This clonotype was counted at least ten times. The chain employs TRBV13 and TRBJ2-5, with D perhaps given as TRBD1 or TRBD2 (5 bases each). The CDR3 spans 13 residues. Germline CDR1 reads PRHDT; CDR2 reads FYEKMQ (reference sequence). Between the trimmed V and J ends, which lost 1 base and 4 bases, there was a span of 7 bases. CDR3 sequence (DNA): TGTGCCAGCAGCTTAGCCGGGGCAGAGACCCAGTACTTC. Translated, it gives CASSLAGAETQYF.

This clonotype has at least ten counts. This sequence joins TRBV12-3 or TRBV12-4 and TRBJ2-5, with D perhaps TRBD2 (6 bases). Trimming cost V 7 bases and J 5 bases, with 17 bases left between them. The CDR3 is 14 residues long. CDR3 nucleotide sequence: TGTGCCAGCAAACCCGGGACTGCCACTGAGACCCAGTACTTC. It specifies CASKPGTATETQYF.

This clonotype occurred a few times. The J gene is TRBJ1-1, the V gene TRBV12-3 or TRBV12-4, with unresolved D. V lost 3 bases to trimming and J lost 5 bases, with 13 bases between them. The CDR3 is made up of 14 amino acids. The CDR3 coding sequence is TGTGCCAGCAGTTTCCGGGCCGAAGAAACTGAAGCTTTCTTT. This translates into CASSFRAEETEAFF.

Ten or more counts support this clonotype. The rearrangement links TRBV14 to TRBJ2-3; D is unclear. Trimming shortened V by 5 bases and J by 2 bases, and 8 bases separated the two germline ends. Germline assignment: CDR1 SGHDN and CDR2 FVKESK. This CDR3 has 13 residues. The CDR3 nucleotides are TGTGCCAGCAGCTTTGACCTCACAGATACGCAGTATTTT. It is translated as CASSFDLTDTQYF.

This clonotype was seen a few times. This may be a read error: a much more frequent sequence differs by one nucleotide. Likely a read error: the CDR3 ends without its conserved phenylalanine or tryptophan. The V gene is TRBV7-2, the J gene TRBJ1-2, with a weak D call TRBD1 (5 bases). The V and J ends lost 2 bases and 5 bases respectively, with 12 bases between them. CDR3 length: 14 residues. CDR1 and CDR2 from the germline V gene are SGHTA and FQGNSA. The CDR3 protein is CASSLTTEGYGYTC. In DNA form, the CDR3 reads TGTGCCAGCAGCTTAACGACAGAAGGGTATGGCTACACCTGC.

This clonotype has a count of ten or more. This chain links TRBV6-6 with TRBJ2-3; a weak D match, TRBD2 (6 bases). The germline gives CDR1 MNHNY, CDR2 SVGAGI (reference sequence). This CDR3 region has 17 residues. V was shortened by 6 bases and J by 0 bases, with 19 bases between the two germline ends. The CDR3 coding sequence is TGTGCCAGCAGCCGCCCCCGGGACTCTAAAAGCACAGATACGCAGTATTTT. It translates to CASSRPRDSKSTDTQYF.

This clonotype has ten or more counts. The V and J genes are TRBV6-2 or TRBV6-3 and TRBJ2-7, with D tentatively TRBD2 (6 bases). CDR1 and CDR2 (germline): MNHEY, SVGEGT. V lost 6 bases, J lost 2 bases, and 14 bases lay in between. The CDR3 is 14 amino acids. CDR3 sequence: CASRAGTGTYEQYF. CDR3 bases: TGTGCCAGCAGAGCCGGGACTGGGACCTACGAGCAGTACTTC.

This clonotype came up many times. The chain joins TRBV5-1 to TRBJ2-5, with D unresolved. Looked up from germline, CDR1 is SGHRS and CDR2 is YFSETQ. Trimming took off 0 bases at V and 5 bases at J, with 8 bases between the two ends. This CDR3 is built from 13 residues. The CDR3: CASSLAGDETQYF. DNA of the CDR3: TGCGCCAGCAGCTTGGCCGGAGACGAGACCCAGTACTTC.

This clonotype has ten or more counts. The chain couples TRBV7-9 to TRBJ2-7; unclear D gene. CDR3 length: 13 amino acids. Germline assignment: CDR1 SEHNR and CDR2 FQNEAQ (reference sequence). Trimming shortened V by 2 bases and J by 5 bases, and 10 bases separated the two germline ends. CDR3 sequence reads: CASSLSFIDEQYV. The CDR3, as DNA: TGTGCCAGCAGCTTAAGCTTTATAGACGAGCAGTACGTC.

This clonotype was detected ten times or more. The chain employs TRBV13 and TRBJ2-5; the D is unclear. CDR3 length: 14 residues. Trimming removed 1 base at V and 4 bases at J, with 10 bases between. Germline V gene data show CDR1 as PRHDT and CDR2 as FYEKMQ (reference sequence). The CDR3 coding sequence is TGTGCCAGCAGCTTAGATCAGGCCGGAGAGACCCAGTACTTC. This gives the protein CASSLDQAGETQYF.

This clonotype was counted a few times. The rearrangement uses TRBV9 and TRBJ2-3; perhaps TRBD1 as D (6 bases). The CDR3 totals 16 residues. The V end was cut by 0 bases, the J end by 3 bases, with 14 bases between. The V gene's germline CDR1 is SGDLS and CDR2 YYNGEE. CDR3 bases: TGTGCCAGCAGCGTAGACTGGGGGCGAATGACAGATACGCAGTATTTT. It yields the protein CASSVDWGRMTDTQYF.

This clonotype was counted a few times. J is TRBJ1-5 and V is TRBV4-1; D gene uncertain. Germline loops: CDR1 MGHRA, CDR2 YSYEKL. V shed 3 bases and J shed 4 bases, with 10 bases lying between them. This CDR3 has 14 amino acids. The DNA of the CDR3 is TGCGCCAGCAGCCATAACATCGGTAATCAGCCCCAGCATTTT. As protein: CASSHNIGNQPQHF.

This clonotype has a count of ten or more. This chain links TRBV2 with TRBJ2-5; no clear D. Germline loops: CDR1 SNHLY, CDR2 FYNNEI. Between the trimmed V and J ends, which lost 1 base and 4 bases, there was a span of 10 bases. There are 14 residues in the CDR3. DNA of the CDR3: TGTGCCAGCAGTGAAGGCCCCCCCCCAGAGACCCAGTACTTC. Amino acids: CASSEGPPPETQYF.

This clonotype was observed many times. The V and J genes are TRBV6-6 and TRBJ1-4; D is unclear. This CDR3 comprises 15 residues. Germline V gives CDR1 MNHNY, CDR2 SVGAGI (reference sequence). The V end was cut by 6 bases, the J end by 0 bases, with 11 bases between. In DNA form, the CDR3 reads TGTGCCAGCAGGGACTGGATGGCAACTAATGAAAAACTGTTTTTT. This gives the protein CASRDWMATNEKLFF.

In its sample, this clonotype was seen a few times. CDR3 region: CASSLSPGQPRNEQFF. The CDR3 DNA sequence: TGTGCCAGCAGCTTATCTCCGGGACAGCCTAGGAATGAGCAGTTCTTC. V and J are TRBV7-9 and TRBJ2-1; TRBD1 agrees at 7 bases. Germline CDR1 and CDR2: SEHNR and FQNEAQ (reference sequence). After removal of 2 bases from V and 7 bases from J, the junction contained 11 bases not matched to a gene. The CDR3 length is 16 residues. Full variable domain (remainder filled in from reference TRBV7-9 and TRBJ2-1): DTGVSQNPRHKITKRGQNVTFRCDPISEHNRLYWYRQTLGQGPEFLTYFQNEAQLEKSRLLSDRFSAERPKGSFSTLEIQRTEQGDSAMYLCASSLSPGQPRNEQFFGPGTRLTVL.

In its sample, this clonotype was seen many times. This CDR3 reads CASSLWTGRQETQYF. For the CDR3, the DNA is TGTGCCAGCAGCTTGTGGACAGGTAGACAAGAGACCCAGTACTTC. V is TRBV7-9 and J is TRBJ2-5; 7 bases map to TRBD1. The CDR3 sequence is 15 residues long. V dropped 3 bases and J dropped 2; count of bases not matched to a gene: 6. From germline, CDR1 is SEHNR and CDR2 FQNEAQ (reference sequence).

In this sample, this clonotype turned up many times. The gene calls are TRBV29-1 and TRBJ1-1; 7 nucleotides agree with TRBD1. With 6 bases clipped from V and 6 bases from J, the junction kept 7 bases outside the gene matches. Germline V gene sequence: CDR1 SQVTM, CDR2 ANQGSEA. The CDR3 runs 12 residues. The chain's CDR3 is CSVFKGAAEAFF. The CDR3 DNA follows: TGCAGCGTCTTTAAGGGGGCTGCTGAAGCTTTCTTT.

This clonotype has at least ten counts. The chain combines TRBV5-1 with TRBJ2-5; 7 bases are shared with TRBD2. The CDR3 extends over 15 amino acids. V was pared by 0 bases and J by 4 bases, with 6 bases of the junction left unmatched. The V gene's germline CDR1 is SGHRS and CDR2 YFSETQ. CDR3 residues: CASSLVPSGPETQYF. In DNA, the CDR3 is TGCGCCAGCAGCTTGGTGCCTAGCGGTCCAGAGACCCAGTACTTC.

The table lists this clonotype with many counts. This sequence joins TRBV20-1 and TRBJ2-3; D unresolved. The length of the CDR3 is 11 residues. V lost 5 bases and J 1 base, leaving 4 bases between the germline ends. Germline V gene data show CDR1 as DFQATT and CDR2 as SNEGSKA (reference sequence). This CDR3 reads CSAPRTDTQYF. In DNA form, the CDR3 reads TGCAGTGCTCCGCGCACAGATACGCAGTATTTT.

In this sample, this clonotype turned up many times. The chain is built from TRBV6-4 and TRBJ2-3, with D uncertain. The CDR3 runs 14 residues. CDR1 MRHNA and CDR2 SNTAGT come from the germline V gene. V lost 2 bases to trimming and J lost 2 bases, with 8 bases between them. The CDR3 region has the DNA TGTGCCAGCAGTGACACTATAGACACAGATACGCAGTATTTT. Its translation is CASSDTIDTDTQYF.

At least ten counts were recorded for this clonotype. V is TRBV5-8 and J is TRBJ2-6; tentatively, D is TRBD1 (6 bases). The V end lost 2 bases, the J end lost 0 bases, and 24 bases lay between the germline ends. The CDR3 consists of 21 residues. Germline V gene lookup returns CDR1 SGHTS and CDR2 YDEGEE. The CDR3 bases are TGTGCCAGCAGCTTCGTACTGGGGGCTCAGGGAAGCTACTCTGGGGCCAACGTCCTGACTTTC. Residues: CASSFVLGAQGSYSGANVLTF.

This clonotype came up a few times. One end of the junction does not line up with germline, which may come from a read error. V is TRBV7-7 and J is TRBJ2-1; 8 bases are a match to TRBD1. The CDR3 spans 13 residues. Germline-derived CDR1 and CDR2 are SSHAT and FNYEAQ (reference sequence). The CDR3 loop is CASSLLETGVQFF. The CDR3 DNA is TGTGCTAGCAGCCTCCTAGAGACAGGGGTGCAGTTCTTC.

This clonotype has at least ten counts. V is TRBV7-2 and J is TRBJ1-2, with D maybe TRBD1 (5 bases). CDR1 is SGHTA and CDR2 is FQGNSA in the germline V gene. The CDR3 has 13 residues. Trimming stripped 6 bases from V and 5 bases from J, with 13 bases between. CDR3 in DNA: TGTGCCAGCAGTTTGCAGGGCCGATATGGCTACACCTTC. This codes for CASSLQGRYGYTF. Combining the CDR3 with reference TRBV7-2 and TRBJ1-2 gives the whole variable domain GAGVSQSPSNKVTEKGKDVELRCDPISGHTALYWYRQSLGQGLEFLIYFQGNSAPDKSGLPSDRFSAERTGGSVSTLTIQRTQQEDSAVYLCASSLQGRYGYTFGSGTRLTVV.

This clonotype has only a few counts. The J gene is TRBJ1-1, the V gene TRBV5-1, with 9 bases that match TRBD1. Looked up from germline, CDR1 is SGHRS and CDR2 is YFSETQ. The CDR3 totals 16 residues. The ends lost 7 bases at V and 1 base at J; junction bases unmatched: 11. CDR3 nucleotide sequence: TGCGCCAGCGGCTGGGGGAGGGGACAGGGGAACACTGAAGCTTTCTTT. Translating it yields CASGWGRGQGNTEAFF.

At least ten counts were recorded for this clonotype. This sequence joins TRBV20-1 and TRBJ2-5, with D possibly matching TRBD1 (6 bases). CDR3 length equals 14 residues. The ends were cut back, 3 bases at V and 2 bases at J, with 13 bases in the middle. Germline assignment: CDR1 DFQATT and CDR2 SNEGSKA (reference sequence). CDR3 DNA sequence: TGCAGTGCTAGTTTACTGACAGGACAAGAGACCCAGTACTTC. Encoded protein: CSASLLTGQETQYF.

Points on this clonotype: A much larger clone lies a single base off, so this may be a read error. The chain employs TRBV4-1 and TRBJ1-1, with D uncertain. V gave up 2 bases and J gave up 1 base, with 5 bases separating them. CDR1 is MGHRA and CDR2 is YSYEKL in the germline V gene. This CDR3 has 13 amino acids. The CDR3 protein is CASSQKPNTEAFF. The CDR3 DNA reads TGCGCCAGCAGCCAAAAGCCGAACACTGAAGCTTTCTTT.